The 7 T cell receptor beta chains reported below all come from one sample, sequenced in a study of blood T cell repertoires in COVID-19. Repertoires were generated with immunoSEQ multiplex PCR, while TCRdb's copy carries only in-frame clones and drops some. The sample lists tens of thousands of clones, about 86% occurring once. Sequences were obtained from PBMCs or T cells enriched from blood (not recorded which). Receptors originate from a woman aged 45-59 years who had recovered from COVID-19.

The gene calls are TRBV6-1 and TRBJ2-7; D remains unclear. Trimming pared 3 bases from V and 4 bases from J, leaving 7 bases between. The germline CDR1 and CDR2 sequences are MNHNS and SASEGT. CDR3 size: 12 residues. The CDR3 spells CASSDQNYEQYF. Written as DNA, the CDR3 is TGTGCCAGCAGTGACCAAAATTACGAGCAGTACTTC.

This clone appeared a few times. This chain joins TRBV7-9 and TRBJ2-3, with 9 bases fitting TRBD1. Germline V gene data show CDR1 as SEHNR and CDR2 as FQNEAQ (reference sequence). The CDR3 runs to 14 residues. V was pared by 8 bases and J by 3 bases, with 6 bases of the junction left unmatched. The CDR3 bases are TGTGCCAGCGCCACAGGGGGCCGGACAGATACGCAGTATTTT. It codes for CASATGGRTDTQYF.

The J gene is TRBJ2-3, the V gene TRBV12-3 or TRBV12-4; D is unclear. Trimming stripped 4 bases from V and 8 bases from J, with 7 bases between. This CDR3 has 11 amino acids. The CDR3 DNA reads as TGTGCCAGCAGTTCCGGTCGTACGCAGTATTTT. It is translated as CASSSGRTQYF.

The CDR3 DNA is TGTGCCAGCAGACAGAGCGGCACCGGGGAGCTGTTTTTT. Residues: CASRQSGTGELFF. This rearrangement joins TRBV11-3 to TRBJ2-2; D is perhaps TRBD2 (5 bases). Germline V lookup: CDR1 SGHNT, CDR2 YENEEA. The V end was cut by 6 bases, the J end by 4 bases, with 9 bases between. The CDR3 covers 13 residues.

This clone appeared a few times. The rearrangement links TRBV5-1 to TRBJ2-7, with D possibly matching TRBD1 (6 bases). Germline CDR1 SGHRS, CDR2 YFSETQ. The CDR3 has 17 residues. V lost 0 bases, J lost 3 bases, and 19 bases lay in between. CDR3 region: CASSLGGRDTRSYEQYF. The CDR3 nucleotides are TGCGCCAGCAGCTTGGGGGGGCGTGACACAAGGAGCTACGAGCAGTACTTC. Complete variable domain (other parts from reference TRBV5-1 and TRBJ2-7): KAGVTQTPRYLIKTRGQQVTLSCSPISGHRSVSWYQQTPGQGLQFLFEYFSETQRNKGNFPGRFSGRQFSNSRSEMNVSTLELGDSALYLCASSLGGRDTRSYEQYFGPGTRLTVT.

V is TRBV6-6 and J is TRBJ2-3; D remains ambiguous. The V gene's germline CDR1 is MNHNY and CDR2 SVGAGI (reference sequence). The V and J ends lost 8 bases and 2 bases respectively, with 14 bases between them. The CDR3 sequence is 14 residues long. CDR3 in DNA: TGTGCCAGCGGGTGGGCCAGAACCACAGATACGCAGTATTTT. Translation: CASGWARTTDTQYF.

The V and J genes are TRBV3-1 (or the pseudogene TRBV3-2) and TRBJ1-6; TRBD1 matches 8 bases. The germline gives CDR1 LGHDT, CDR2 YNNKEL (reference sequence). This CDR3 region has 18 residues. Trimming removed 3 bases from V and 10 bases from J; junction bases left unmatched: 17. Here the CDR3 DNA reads TGTGCCAGCAGCCATGACACGGACAGGGACACTGTTGGGTCACCCCTCCACTTT. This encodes CASSHDTDRDTVGSPLHF.